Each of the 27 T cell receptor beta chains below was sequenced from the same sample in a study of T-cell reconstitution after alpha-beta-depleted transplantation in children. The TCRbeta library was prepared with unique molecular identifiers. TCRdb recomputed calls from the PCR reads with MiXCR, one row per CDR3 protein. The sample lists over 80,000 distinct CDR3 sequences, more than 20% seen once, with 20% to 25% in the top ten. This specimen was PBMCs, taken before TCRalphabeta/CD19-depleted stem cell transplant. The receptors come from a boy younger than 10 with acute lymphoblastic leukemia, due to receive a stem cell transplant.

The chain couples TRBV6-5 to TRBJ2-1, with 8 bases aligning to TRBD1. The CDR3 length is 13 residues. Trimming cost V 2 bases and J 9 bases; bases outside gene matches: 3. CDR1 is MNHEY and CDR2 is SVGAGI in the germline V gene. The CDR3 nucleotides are TGTGCCAGCAGTTACGGACAGGGTCTTGAGCAGTTCTTC. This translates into CASSYGQGLEQFF.

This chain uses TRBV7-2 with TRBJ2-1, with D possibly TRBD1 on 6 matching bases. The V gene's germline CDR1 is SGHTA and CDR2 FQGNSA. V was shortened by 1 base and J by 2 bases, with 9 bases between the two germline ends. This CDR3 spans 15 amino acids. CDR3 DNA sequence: TGTGCCAGCAGCTTAGGCAGGGGAGCCTACAATGAGCAGTTCTTC. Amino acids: CASSLGRGAYNEQFF.

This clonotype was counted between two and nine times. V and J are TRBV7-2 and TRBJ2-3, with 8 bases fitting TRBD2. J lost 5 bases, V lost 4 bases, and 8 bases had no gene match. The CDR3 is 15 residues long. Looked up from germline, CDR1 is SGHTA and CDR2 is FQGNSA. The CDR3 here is CASSYSGTRRDTQYF. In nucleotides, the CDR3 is TGTGCCAGCAGCTATTCGGGGACTAGACGAGATACGCAGTATTTT.

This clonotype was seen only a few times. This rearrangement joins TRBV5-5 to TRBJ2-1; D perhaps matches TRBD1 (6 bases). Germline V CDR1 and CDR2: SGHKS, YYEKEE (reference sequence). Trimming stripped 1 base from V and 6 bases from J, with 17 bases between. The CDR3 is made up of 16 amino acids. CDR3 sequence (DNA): TGTGCCAGCAGCTTGACCCTTGTATTAGGGGGCAATGAGCAGTTCTTC. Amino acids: CASSLTLVLGGNEQFF.

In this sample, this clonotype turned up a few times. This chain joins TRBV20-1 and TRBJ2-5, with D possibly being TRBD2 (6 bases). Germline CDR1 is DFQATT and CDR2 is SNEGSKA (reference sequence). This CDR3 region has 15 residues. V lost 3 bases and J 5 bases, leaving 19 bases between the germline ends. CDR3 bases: TGCAGTGCTAGTAGGGCGGAGGGCAACGATGAGACCCAGTACTTC. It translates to CSASRAEGNDETQYF.

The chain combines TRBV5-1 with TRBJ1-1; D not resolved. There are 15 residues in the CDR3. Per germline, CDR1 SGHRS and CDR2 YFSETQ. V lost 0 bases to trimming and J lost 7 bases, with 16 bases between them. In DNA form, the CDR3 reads TGCGCCAGCAGCTTGGACAGCCCTGACGAATATGAAGCTTTCTTT. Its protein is CASSLDSPDEYEAFF.

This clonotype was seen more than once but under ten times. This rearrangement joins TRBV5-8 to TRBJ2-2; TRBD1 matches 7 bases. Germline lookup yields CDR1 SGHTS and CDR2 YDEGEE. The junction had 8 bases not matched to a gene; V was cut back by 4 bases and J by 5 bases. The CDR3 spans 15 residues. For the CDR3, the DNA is TGTGCCAGCAGCGCGACAGGGATTGTGACCGGGGAGCTGTTTTTT. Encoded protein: CASSATGIVTGELFF.

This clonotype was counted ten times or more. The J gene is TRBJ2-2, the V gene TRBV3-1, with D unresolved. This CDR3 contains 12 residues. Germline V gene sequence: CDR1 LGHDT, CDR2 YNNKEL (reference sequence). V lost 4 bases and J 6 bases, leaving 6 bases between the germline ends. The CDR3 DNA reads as TGTGCCAGCAGCCGGGCCTCCGGGGAGCTGTTTTTT. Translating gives CASSRASGELFF.

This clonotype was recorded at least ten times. The CDR3 loop reads CSASGPPSYEQYF. DNA for the CDR3: TGCAGTGCTTCCGGGCCCCCTTCCTACGAGCAGTACTTC. This sequence joins TRBV20-1 and TRBJ2-7; D is uncertain. Trimming shortened V by 5 bases and J by 1 base, and 12 bases separated the two germline ends. This CDR3 comprises 13 residues. CDR1 and CDR2 from the germline V gene are DFQATT and SNEGSKA (reference sequence).

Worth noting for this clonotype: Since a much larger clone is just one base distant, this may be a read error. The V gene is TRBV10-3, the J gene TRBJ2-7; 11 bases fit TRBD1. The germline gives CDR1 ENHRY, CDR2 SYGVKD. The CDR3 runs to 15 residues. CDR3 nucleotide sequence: TGTGCCGTCAGTGTCGCCGGGACAGGGGGCTACGAGCAGTACTTC. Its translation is CAVSVAGTGGYEQYF.

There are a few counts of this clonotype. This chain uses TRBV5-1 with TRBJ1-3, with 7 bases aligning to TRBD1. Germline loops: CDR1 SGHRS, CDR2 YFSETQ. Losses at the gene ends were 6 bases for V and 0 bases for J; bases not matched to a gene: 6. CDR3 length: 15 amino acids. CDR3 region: CASKRDSSSGNTIYF. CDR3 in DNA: TGCGCCAGCAAGCGGGACAGCAGCTCTGGAAACACCATATATTTT.

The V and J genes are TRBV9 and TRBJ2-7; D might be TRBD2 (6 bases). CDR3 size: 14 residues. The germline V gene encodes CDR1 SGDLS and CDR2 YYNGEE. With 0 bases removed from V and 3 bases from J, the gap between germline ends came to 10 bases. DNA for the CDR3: TGTGCCAGCAGCGTAGACGGAGGGGTCTACGAGCAGTACTTC. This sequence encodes CASSVDGGVYEQYF.

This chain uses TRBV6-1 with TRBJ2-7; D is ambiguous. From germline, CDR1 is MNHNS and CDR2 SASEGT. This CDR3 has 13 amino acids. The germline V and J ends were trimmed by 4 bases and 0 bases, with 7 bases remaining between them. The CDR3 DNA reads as TGTGCCAGCAGTGCGCAGAGCTCCTACGAGCAGTACTTC. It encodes CASSAQSSYEQYF.

The CDR3 region has the DNA TGTGCCAGCAGTTTACGGCACGGATCTAATGAAAAACTGTTTTTT. Its translation is CASSLRHGSNEKLFF. This rearrangement joins TRBV12-3 or TRBV12-4 to TRBJ1-4; D gene uncertain. The CDR3 is 15 amino acids. The V end was cut by 2 bases, the J end by 3 bases, with 10 bases between.

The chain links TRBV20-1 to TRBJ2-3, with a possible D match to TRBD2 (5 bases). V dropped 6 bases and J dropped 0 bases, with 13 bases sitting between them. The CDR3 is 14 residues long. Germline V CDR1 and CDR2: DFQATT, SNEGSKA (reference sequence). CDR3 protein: CSAADTGSTDTQYF. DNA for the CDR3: TGCAGTGCAGCAGACACGGGGAGCACAGATACGCAGTATTTT.

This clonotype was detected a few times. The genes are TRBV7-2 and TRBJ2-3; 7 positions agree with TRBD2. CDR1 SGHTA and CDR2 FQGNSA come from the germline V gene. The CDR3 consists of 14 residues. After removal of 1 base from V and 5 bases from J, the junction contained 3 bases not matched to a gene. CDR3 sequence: CASSLDPSGDTQYF. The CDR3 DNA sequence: TGTGCCAGCAGCTTAGATCCTAGCGGAGATACGCAGTATTTT.

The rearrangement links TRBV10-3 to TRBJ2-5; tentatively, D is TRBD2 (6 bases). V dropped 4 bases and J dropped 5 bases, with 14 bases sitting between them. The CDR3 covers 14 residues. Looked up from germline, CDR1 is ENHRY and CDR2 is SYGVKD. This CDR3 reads CAISVAEGSETQYF. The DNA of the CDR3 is TGTGCCATCAGTGTAGCGGAGGGGTCGGAGACCCAGTACTTC.

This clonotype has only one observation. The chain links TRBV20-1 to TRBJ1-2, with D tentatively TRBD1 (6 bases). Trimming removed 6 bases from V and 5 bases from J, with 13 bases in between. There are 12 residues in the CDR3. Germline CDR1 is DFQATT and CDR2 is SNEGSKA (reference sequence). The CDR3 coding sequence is TGCAGTGCCCCAGGGGTCGGATATGGCTACACCTTC. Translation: CSAPGVGYGYTF.

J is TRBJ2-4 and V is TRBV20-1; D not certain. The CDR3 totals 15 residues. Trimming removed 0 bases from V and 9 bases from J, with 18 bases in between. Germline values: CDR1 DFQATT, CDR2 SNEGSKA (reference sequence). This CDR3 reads CSARDPRGPPVIQYF. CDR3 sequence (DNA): TGCAGTGCTAGAGATCCGCGCGGACCTCCCGTCATTCAGTACTTC.

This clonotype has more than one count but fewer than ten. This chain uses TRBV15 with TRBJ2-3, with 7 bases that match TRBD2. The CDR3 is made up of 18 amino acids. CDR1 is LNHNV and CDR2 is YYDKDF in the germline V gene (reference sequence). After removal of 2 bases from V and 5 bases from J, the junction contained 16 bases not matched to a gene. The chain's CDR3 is CATSRSLGGGREGDTQYF. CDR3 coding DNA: TGTGCCACCAGCAGATCCTTAGGCGGTGGCAGGGAGGGAGATACGCAGTATTTT.

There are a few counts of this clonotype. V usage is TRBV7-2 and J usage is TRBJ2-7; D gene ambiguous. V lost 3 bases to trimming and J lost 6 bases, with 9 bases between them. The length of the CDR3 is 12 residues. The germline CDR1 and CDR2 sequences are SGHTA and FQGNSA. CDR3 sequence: CASSLGSAEQYF. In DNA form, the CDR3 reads TGTGCCAGCAGCTTGGGGTCGGCCGAGCAGTACTTC. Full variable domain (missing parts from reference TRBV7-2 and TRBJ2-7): GAGVSQSPSNKVTEKGKDVELRCDPISGHTALYWYRQSLGQGLEFLIYFQGNSAPDKSGLPSDRFSAERTGGSVSTLTIQRTQQEDSAVYLCASSLGSAEQYFGPGTRLTVT.

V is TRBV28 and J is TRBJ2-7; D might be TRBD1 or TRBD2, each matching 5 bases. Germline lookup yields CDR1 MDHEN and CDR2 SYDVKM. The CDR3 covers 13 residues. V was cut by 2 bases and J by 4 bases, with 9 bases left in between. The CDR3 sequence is CASSLPGTYEQYF. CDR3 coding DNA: TGTGCCAGCAGTTTACCCGGGACGTACGAGCAGTACTTC.

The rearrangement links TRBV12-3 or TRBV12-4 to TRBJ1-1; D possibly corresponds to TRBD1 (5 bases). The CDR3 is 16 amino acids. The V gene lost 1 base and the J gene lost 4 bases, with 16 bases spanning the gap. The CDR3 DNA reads TGTGCCAGCAGTTTAGACACGGGGGTTGAAGTCACTGAAGCTTTCTTT. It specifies CASSLDTGVEVTEAFF.

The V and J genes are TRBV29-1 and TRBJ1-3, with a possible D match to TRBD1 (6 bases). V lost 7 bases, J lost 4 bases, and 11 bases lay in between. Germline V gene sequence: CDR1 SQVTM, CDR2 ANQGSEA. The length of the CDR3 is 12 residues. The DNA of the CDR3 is TGCAGCGCGGGGGCTTCGGGAAACACCATATATTTT. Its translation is CSAGASGNTIYF.

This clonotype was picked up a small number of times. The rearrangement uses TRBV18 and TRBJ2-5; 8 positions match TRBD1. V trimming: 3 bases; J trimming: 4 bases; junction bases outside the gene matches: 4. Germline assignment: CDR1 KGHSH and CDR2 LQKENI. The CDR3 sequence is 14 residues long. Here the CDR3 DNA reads TGTGCCAGCTCACCCGGACAGGGACGAGAGACCCAGTACTTC. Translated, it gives CASSPGQGRETQYF.

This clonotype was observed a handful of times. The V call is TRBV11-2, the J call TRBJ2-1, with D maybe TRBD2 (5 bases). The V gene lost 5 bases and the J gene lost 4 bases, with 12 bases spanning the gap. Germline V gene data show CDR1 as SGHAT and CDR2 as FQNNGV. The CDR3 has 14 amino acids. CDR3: CASSLVGDYNEQFF. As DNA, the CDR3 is TGTGCCAGCAGCCTAGTCGGGGATTACAATGAGCAGTTCTTC.

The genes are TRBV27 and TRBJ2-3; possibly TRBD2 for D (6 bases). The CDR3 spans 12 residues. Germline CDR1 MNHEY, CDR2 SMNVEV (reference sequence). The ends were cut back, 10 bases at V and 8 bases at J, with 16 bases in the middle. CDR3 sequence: CATRDSPGTQYF. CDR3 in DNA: TGTGCCACCCGGGACTCTCCCGGTACGCAGTATTTT.